Following are 26 T cell receptor beta chains from one sample sequenced in a study of cytomegalovirus exposure and HLA in healthy donors. Assay: immunoSEQ multiplex PCR; the TCRdb copy retains only in-frame clones and omits some. The repertoire has 150,000 or so clones, just under 90% of them found once; the top ten carry around 5.9%. The sequencing input was PBMCs. The receptors come from a woman between 25 and 40 years old in good health and CMV-seropositive.

The chain combines TRBV4-1 with TRBJ1-5, with 7 bases identical to TRBD1. Unmatched junction bases numbered 5, after V lost 0 bases and J lost 0 bases. The CDR3 extends over 17 amino acids. Per the germline V gene, CDR1 is MGHRA and CDR2 is YSYEKL. This CDR3 reads CASSQEFGTVSNQPQHF. CDR3 in DNA: TGCGCCAGCAGCCAAGAATTCGGGACAGTTAGCAATCAGCCCCAGCATTTT.

V and J are TRBV28 and TRBJ2-1; 7 positions match TRBD1. The CDR3 is 12 amino acids. Germline V CDR1 and CDR2: MDHEN, SYDVKM. With 8 bases clipped from V and 9 bases from J, the junction kept 7 bases outside the gene matches. The CDR3 DNA is TGTGCCAGCCAGCTGACAGGGACTGAGCAGTTCTTC. This codes for CASQLTGTEQFF.

This clone was counted only a few times. The rearrangement joins TRBV5-3 to TRBJ2-7, with D uncertain. TRBV5-3 is assigned to the ORF class and has an uncertain function. Trimming stripped 4 bases from V and 2 bases from J, with 22 bases between. CDR3 length: 17 residues. The CDR3 nucleotides read TGTGCCAGAAGCCACGCAAGAGGTCCGCTCCCCCCCTACGAGCAGTACTTC. It yields the protein CARSHARGPLPPYEQYF.

About this clone: This same CDR3 is encoded by further DNA sequences in the sample. The chain joins TRBV2 to TRBJ2-1, with D possibly matching TRBD2 (6 bases). Germline V CDR1 and CDR2: SNHLY, FYNNEI. Trimming took off 4 bases at V and 9 bases at J, with 7 bases between the two ends. The length of the CDR3 is 11 residues. CDR3 sequence reads: CASSVGGEQFF. CDR3 in DNA: TGTGCCAGCAGTGTGGGGGGTGAGCAGTTCTTC.

The CDR3 sequence is CASSVPLGAGGSYNEQFF. CDR3 DNA sequence: TGTGCCAGCAGCGTACCCTTAGGGGCGGGGGGTTCCTACAATGAGCAGTTCTTC. The V and J genes are TRBV9 and TRBJ2-1; 8 positions agree with TRBD2. The CDR3 consists of 18 residues. V lost 1 base and J lost 1; bases outside the gene matches: 10. From germline, CDR1 is SGDLS and CDR2 YYNGEE.

This clone was counted a single time. V usage is TRBV7-6 and J usage is TRBJ2-2, with TRBD2 identical over 11 bases. The CDR3 length is 15 residues. The ends lost 5 bases at V and 6 bases at J; junction bases unmatched: 5. Germline-derived CDR1 and CDR2 are SGHVS and FNYEAQ. The CDR3 DNA sequence: TGTGCCAGCAGCGTTTCTAGCGGGGGGTCCGGGGAGCTGTTTTTT. It specifies CASSVSSGGSGELFF.

Here the CDR3 DNA reads TGCGCCAGCAGCTTGGCCCCCGGGACTAGCGCCCGCCAAGAGACCCAGTACTTC. This translates into CASSLAPGTSARQETQYF. The V call is TRBV5-1, the J call TRBJ2-5; 10 nucleotides agree with TRBD2. Per the germline V gene, CDR1 is SGHRS and CDR2 is YFSETQ. The CDR3 contains 18 residues. The ends lost 0 bases at V and 1 base at J; junction bases unmatched: 9.

This chain links TRBV2 with TRBJ2-6; no clear D gene. The ends were cut back, 2 bases at V and 0 bases at J, with 5 bases in the middle. The V gene's germline CDR1 is SNHLY and CDR2 FYNNEI. There are 15 residues in the CDR3. CDR3 amino acids: CASSEPYSGANVLTF. The CDR3 DNA sequence: TGTGCCAGCAGTGAACCTTACTCTGGGGCCAACGTCCTGACTTTC.

This clone was found once. The chain recombines TRBV2 with TRBJ2-3; the D gene is possibly TRBD1 (5 bases). The CDR3 covers 14 residues. V lost 8 bases and J lost 2, with 14 bases in between. Per germline, CDR1 SNHLY and CDR2 FYNNEI. The CDR3 protein is CASHGAINTDTQYF. CDR3 nucleotides: TGTGCCAGCCATGGGGCCATCAACACAGATACGCAGTATTTT.

J is TRBJ2-2 and V is TRBV29-1, with 8 bases lining up with TRBD1. The CDR3 contains 14 residues. CDR1 is SQVTM and CDR2 is ANQGSEA in the germline V gene. V dropped 7 bases and J dropped 1; count of bases not matched to a gene: 5. CDR3 sequence reads: CSAKDRGNTGELFF. Here the CDR3 DNA reads TGCAGCGCAAAAGACAGGGGGAACACCGGGGAGCTGTTTTTT.

The gene calls are TRBV4-2 and TRBJ2-2; TRBD1 matches at 8 bases. Per germline, CDR1 LGHNA and CDR2 YNFKEQ. There are 15 residues in the CDR3. V lost 2 bases to trimming and J lost 3 bases; unmatched junction nucleotides: 2. The CDR3 DNA sequence: TGTGCCAGCAGCCAACCGGACAGGGACACCGGGGAGCTGTTTTTT. Amino acid sequence: CASSQPDRDTGELFF.

V and J are TRBV5-1 and TRBJ2-7; D is perhaps TRBD2 (6 bases). V was trimmed by 1 base and J by 3 bases, leaving 14 bases between them. CDR1 and CDR2 (germline): SGHRS, YFSETQ. The CDR3 contains 15 residues. Here the CDR3 reads CASSLTGDEYYEQYF. The CDR3 region has the DNA TGCGCCAGCAGCTTGACGGGGGATGAGTACTACGAGCAGTACTTC.

This chain uses TRBV15 with TRBJ2-5; no firm D call. This CDR3 has 14 amino acids. Germline assignment: CDR1 LNHNV and CDR2 YYDKDF (reference sequence). V lost 0 bases, J lost 2 bases, and 7 bases lay in between. CDR3 amino acids: CATSRDGAQETQYF. CDR3 DNA: TGTGCCACCAGCAGAGATGGAGCACAAGAGACCCAGTACTTC. Using reference TRBV15 and TRBJ2-5 for the parts outside the CDR3, the full variable domain is DAMVIQNPRYQVTQFGKPVTLSCSQTLNHNVMYWYQQKSSQAPKLLFHYYDKDFNNEADTPDNFQSRRPNTSFCFLDIRSPGLGDTAMYLCATSRDGAQETQYFGPGTRLLVL.

The V gene is TRBV2, the J gene TRBJ2-3; TRBD2 matches 7 bases. Unmatched junction bases numbered 5, after V lost 5 bases and J lost 0 bases. Germline V CDR1 and CDR2: SNHLY, FYNNEI. The CDR3 covers 15 residues. The CDR3 region is CASSTSGASTDTQYF. In nucleotides, the CDR3 is TGTGCCAGCAGTACAAGCGGGGCTAGCACAGATACGCAGTATTTT.

This clone has a single count. The chain employs TRBV5-6 and TRBJ2-1; TRBD1 is a possible D gene (5 bases). The CDR3 runs 14 residues. Deletions cut 1 base from V and 6 bases from J, with 11 bases between. Germline CDR1 and CDR2: SGHDT and YYEEEE. CDR3 region: CASSLIDRGNEQFF. The DNA for the CDR3 is TGTGCCAGCAGCTTGATTGACAGAGGCAATGAGCAGTTCTTC. Combining the CDR3 with reference TRBV5-6 and TRBJ2-1 gives the whole variable domain DAGVTQSPTHLIKTRGQQVTLRCSPKSGHDTVSWYQQALGQGPQFIFQYYEEEERQRGNFPDRFSGHQFPNYSSELNVNALLLGDSALYLCASSLIDRGNEQFFGPGTRLTVL.

The CDR3 protein is CASSRNPGFNEQFF. DNA of the CDR3: TGTGCCAGCTCACGGAATCCGGGGTTCAATGAGCAGTTCTTC. The chain carries TRBV18 and TRBJ2-1, with D possibly TRBD2 on 5 matching bases. Germline CDR1 reads KGHSH; CDR2 reads LQKENI. Deletions cut 4 bases from V and 6 bases from J, with 13 bases between. The length of the CDR3 is 14 residues.

This chain's CDR3 is CASSFRGTSGRIGNEQFF. The CDR3 region has the DNA TGTGCCAGCAGCTTTAGGGGGACTAGCGGGAGGATTGGCAATGAGCAGTTCTTC. This chain links TRBV13 with TRBJ2-1; 15 nucleotides match TRBD2. The CDR3 covers 18 residues. Germline trimming cut 3 bases from V and 6 bases from J; bases unmatched to any gene: 9. Per germline, CDR1 PRHDT and CDR2 FYEKMQ (reference sequence).

The gene calls are TRBV2 and TRBJ1-1; TRBD1 is a possible D gene (6 bases). CDR1 is SNHLY and CDR2 is FYNNEI in the germline V gene. This CDR3 region has 13 residues. V gave up 5 bases and J gave up 3 bases, with 10 bases separating them. This CDR3 reads CASSTGFYTEAFF. The CDR3 coding sequence is TGTGCCAGCAGTACAGGGTTTTACACTGAAGCTTTCTTT.

This clone occurred a few times. The V gene is TRBV7-9, the J gene TRBJ1-4; 10 bases match TRBD1. V lost 5 bases to trimming and J lost 5 bases; unmatched junction nucleotides: 2. The CDR3 sequence is 14 residues long. The germline CDR1 and CDR2 sequences are SEHNR and FQNEAQ (reference sequence). The DNA of the CDR3 is TGTGCCAGCAGCCGGGGACAGGGGAATGAAAAACTGTTTTTT. Protein product: CASSRGQGNEKLFF.

The chain employs TRBV28 and TRBJ2-1, with TRBD2 identical over 11 bases. Trimming removed 4 bases from V and 4 bases from J; junction bases left unmatched: 9. Germline assignment: CDR1 MDHEN and CDR2 SYDVKM. The CDR3 covers 17 residues. CDR3 residues: CASSSQQTSGAYNEQFF. The CDR3 DNA is TGTGCCAGCAGTTCCCAACAGACTAGCGGGGCTTACAATGAGCAGTTCTTC.

The chain uses TRBV5-6 and TRBJ1-4; no firm D call. Deletions cut 4 bases from V and 7 bases from J, with 11 bases between. This CDR3 is built from 13 residues. Germline lookup yields CDR1 SGHDT and CDR2 YYEEEE. CDR3 sequence reads: CASSLRGGEKLFF. The CDR3 DNA is TGTGCCAGCAGCCTGCGGGGAGGTGAAAAACTGTTTTTT.

The rearrangement links TRBV6-6 to TRBJ1-2; 8 bases match TRBD1. CDR1 MNHNY and CDR2 SVGAGI come from the germline V gene (reference sequence). The CDR3 spans 16 residues. Trimming at V came to 1 base and at J to 7 bases, leaving 11 bases not matched to a gene. Here the CDR3 reads CASSYLPRQGARGYTF. CDR3 nucleotides: TGTGCCAGCAGTTACTTGCCCCGGCAGGGGGCGCGTGGCTACACCTTC.

V and J are TRBV28 and TRBJ2-7; 9 positions match TRBD1. V was pared by 5 bases and J by 5 bases, with 10 bases of the junction left unmatched. CDR3 length: 15 amino acids. The germline V gene encodes CDR1 MDHEN and CDR2 SYDVKM. CDR3 nucleotide sequence: TGTGCCAGCAGTCGCCGGGGACAGGGCGCCCACGAGCAGTACTTC. It yields the protein CASSRRGQGAHEQYF. The full variable domain, in which reference TRBV28 and TRBJ2-7 provide the parts outside the CDR3, is DVKVTQSSRYLVKRTGEKVFLECVQDMDHENMFWYRQDPGLGLRLIYFSYDVKMKEKGDIPEGYSVSREKKERFSLILESASTNQTSMYLCASSRRGQGAHEQYFGPGTRLTVT.

The chain joins TRBV5-4 to TRBJ2-5, with TRBD1 as a possible D gene (6 bases). CDR3 length: 14 residues. The germline CDR1 and CDR2 sequences are SGHNT and YYREEE (reference sequence). Deletions cut 4 bases from V and 2 bases from J, with 12 bases between. The CDR3 DNA is TGTGCCAGCAGCCGGTTGACAGGTCAAGAGACCCAGTACTTC. It is translated as CASSRLTGQETQYF. Full variable domain (remainder filled in from reference TRBV5-4 and TRBJ2-5): ETGVTQSPTHLIKTRGQQVTLRCSSQSGHNTVSWYQQALGQGPQFIFQYYREEENGRGNFPPRFSGLQFPNYSSELNVNALELDDSALYLCASSRLTGQETQYFGPGTRLLVL.

The chain carries TRBV5-1 and TRBJ2-3; D unclear. The germline V gene encodes CDR1 SGHRS and CDR2 YFSETQ. Trimming removed 8 bases at V and 0 bases at J, with 16 bases between. CDR3 size: 15 residues. CDR3 nucleotide sequence: TGCGCCAGGCACCCCCTACCCTGTAGCACAGATACGCAGTATTTT. Translation: CARHPLPCSTDTQYF.

The chain links TRBV6-1 to TRBJ2-5; 11 nucleotides match TRBD2. The V and J ends lost 0 bases and 11 bases, in that order; junction bases with no gene match: 11. The CDR3 has 16 residues. Germline V gene lookup returns CDR1 MNHNS and CDR2 SASEGT. The CDR3 nucleotides read TGTGCCAGCAGTGAAGCAATAGCGGGAGGGCCGAGGGAGCAGTACTTC. It yields the protein CASSEAIAGGPREQYF.